Below, 8 T cell receptor beta chains from the same sample are listed, as sequenced in a study of blood T cell repertoires in COVID-19. Method: immunoSEQ multiplex PCR; TCRdb's copy keeps in-frame clones and lacks some. Of roughly 90,000 clones detected, 80% appear once; the ten largest clones hold 10%. The specimen sequenced was peripheral blood. The receptor source for this set is a woman between 65 and 79 years old with acute or convalescent COVID-19.

This rearrangement joins TRBV19 to TRBJ1-5, with TRBD1 as a possible D gene (5 bases). The CDR3 is made up of 16 amino acids. From germline, CDR1 is LNHDA and CDR2 SQIVND (reference sequence). Trimming took off 5 bases at V and 0 bases at J, with 14 bases between the two ends. The CDR3 DNA sequence: TGTGCCAGTAGTTCCACAGGAGACCTTAGCAATCAGCCCCAGCATTTT. Translation gives CASSSTGDLSNQPQHF.

This chain links TRBV27 with TRBJ2-3; D is uncertain. The length of the CDR3 is 15 residues. Between the trimmed V and J ends, which lost 4 bases and 3 bases, there was a span of 14 bases. Germline CDR1 is MNHEY and CDR2 is SMNVEV (reference sequence). CDR3 DNA: TGTGCCAGCAGTTCAACGGGTGCTTGGACAGATACGCAGTATTTT. This translates into CASSSTGAWTDTQYF.

This chain connects TRBV4-3 to TRBJ1-3; D is ambiguous. This CDR3 has 13 residues. Looked up from germline, CDR1 is LGHNA and CDR2 is YSLEER. Trimming removed 0 bases from V and 4 bases from J, with 4 bases in between. The DNA for the CDR3 is TGCGCCAGCAGCCAAGATCAGGGAAACACCATATATTTT. It yields the protein CASSQDQGNTIYF.

CDR3 protein: CASSPTSPGLGGNEQFF. The CDR3 DNA reads TGTGCCAGCTCACCAACTTCCCCGGGACTAGGGGGGAATGAGCAGTTCTTC. This rearrangement joins TRBV18 to TRBJ2-1; 8 bases align to TRBD2. The CDR3 has 17 amino acids. Unmatched junction bases numbered 13, after V lost 2 bases and J lost 7 bases. The V gene's germline CDR1 is KGHSH and CDR2 LQKENI.

The chain recombines TRBV7-6 with TRBJ2-7; TRBD1 matches 10 bases. Germline trimming cut 4 bases from V and 5 bases from J; bases unmatched to any gene: 8. The CDR3 covers 15 residues. Per the germline V gene, CDR1 is SGHVS and CDR2 is FNYEAQ. DNA of the CDR3: TGTGCCAGCAGCTCCTGGACAGGGGGTATCGACGAGCAGTACTTC. Its translation is CASSSWTGGIDEQYF.

This chain links TRBV5-1 with TRBJ2-1; D perhaps matches TRBD2 (7 bases). With 4 bases removed from V and 6 bases from J, the gap between germline ends came to 23 bases. CDR3 size: 17 residues. Germline V gene data show CDR1 as SGHRS and CDR2 as YFSETQ. The CDR3 sequence is CASSRTAGAPFGNEQFF. In DNA form, the CDR3 reads TGCGCCAGCAGCCGGACCGCGGGGGCCCCGTTTGGCAATGAGCAGTTCTTC.

This clone was seen just once. No conserved phenylalanine or tryptophan is present at the end of the CDR3, so a read error is the likely explanation. It is unclear where the CDR3 begins or ends on the DNA, so no DNA is shown, and the CDR3 is as TCRdb lists it. This chain connects TRBV25-1 to TRBJ1-6; the table gives TRBD1 as D, unverified against the DNA. Per germline, CDR1 MGHDK and CDR2 SYGVNS. From its first to its last residue, the CDR3 has 11 amino acids. CDR3 in amino acids: CASSVLLTGSL.

The chain is built from TRBV28 and TRBJ2-7, with 9 bases fitting TRBD1. The CDR3 sequence is 14 residues long. Per germline, CDR1 MDHEN and CDR2 SYDVKM. J gave up 7 bases and V 5 bases, and 9 bases lay outside the gene matches. CDR3 nucleotides: TGTGCCAGCAGTAGGGACAGGGTCTTGAGGGAGCAGTACTTC. It translates to CASSRDRVLREQYF. Full variable domain (outside the CDR3, taken from reference TRBV28 and TRBJ2-7): DVKVTQSSRYLVKRTGEKVFLECVQDMDHENMFWYRQDPGLGLRLIYFSYDVKMKEKGDIPEGYSVSREKKERFSLILESASTNQTSMYLCASSRDRVLREQYFGPGTRLTVT.